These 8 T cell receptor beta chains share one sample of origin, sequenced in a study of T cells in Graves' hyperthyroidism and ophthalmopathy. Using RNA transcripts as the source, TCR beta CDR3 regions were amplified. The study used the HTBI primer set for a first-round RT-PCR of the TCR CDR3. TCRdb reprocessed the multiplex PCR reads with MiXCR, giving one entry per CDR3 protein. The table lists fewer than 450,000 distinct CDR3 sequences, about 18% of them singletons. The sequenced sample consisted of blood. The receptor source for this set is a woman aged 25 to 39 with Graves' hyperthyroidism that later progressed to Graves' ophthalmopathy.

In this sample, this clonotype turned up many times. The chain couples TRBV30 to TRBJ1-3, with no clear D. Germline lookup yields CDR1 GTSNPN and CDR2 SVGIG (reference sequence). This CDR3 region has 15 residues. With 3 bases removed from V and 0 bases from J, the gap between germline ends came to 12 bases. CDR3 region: CAWSRGRSSGNTIYF. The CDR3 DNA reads TGTGCCTGGAGCCGCGGTCGCAGCTCTGGAAACACCATATATTTT.

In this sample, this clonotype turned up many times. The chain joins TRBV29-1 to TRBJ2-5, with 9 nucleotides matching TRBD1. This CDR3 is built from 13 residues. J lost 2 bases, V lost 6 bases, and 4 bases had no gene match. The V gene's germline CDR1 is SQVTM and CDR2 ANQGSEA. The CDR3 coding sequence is TGCAGCGTAGTACAGGGGGCACAAGAGACCCAGTACTTC. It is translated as CSVVQGAQETQYF.

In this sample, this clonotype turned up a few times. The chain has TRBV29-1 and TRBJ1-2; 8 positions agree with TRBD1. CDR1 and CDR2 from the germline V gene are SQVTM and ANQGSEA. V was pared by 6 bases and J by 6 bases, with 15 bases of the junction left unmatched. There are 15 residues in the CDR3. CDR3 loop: CSVRRMDREIDGYTF. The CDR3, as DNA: TGCAGCGTCCGCCGAATGGACAGGGAGATAGATGGCTACACCTTC.

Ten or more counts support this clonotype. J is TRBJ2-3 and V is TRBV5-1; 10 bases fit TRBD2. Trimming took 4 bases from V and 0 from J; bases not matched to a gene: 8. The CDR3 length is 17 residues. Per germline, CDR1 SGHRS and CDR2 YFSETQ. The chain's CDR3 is CASSTGTSVLSTDTQYF. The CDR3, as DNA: TGCGCCAGCAGCACCGGGACTAGCGTTTTGAGCACAGATACGCAGTATTTT.

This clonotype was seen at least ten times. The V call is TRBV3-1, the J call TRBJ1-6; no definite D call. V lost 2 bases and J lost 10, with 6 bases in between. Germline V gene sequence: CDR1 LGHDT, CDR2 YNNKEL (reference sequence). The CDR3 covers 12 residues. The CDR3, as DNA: TGTGCCAGCAGCCAATACAGCTCACCCCTCCACTTT. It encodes CASSQYSSPLHF.

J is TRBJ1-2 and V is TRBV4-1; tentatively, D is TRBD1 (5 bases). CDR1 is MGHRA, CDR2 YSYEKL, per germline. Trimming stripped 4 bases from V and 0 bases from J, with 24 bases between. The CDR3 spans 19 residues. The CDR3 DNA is TGCGCCAGCAGCCGATTTATCATTTCCGGGACGGTAGCTAACTATGGCTACACCTTC. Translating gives CASSRFIISGTVANYGYTF.

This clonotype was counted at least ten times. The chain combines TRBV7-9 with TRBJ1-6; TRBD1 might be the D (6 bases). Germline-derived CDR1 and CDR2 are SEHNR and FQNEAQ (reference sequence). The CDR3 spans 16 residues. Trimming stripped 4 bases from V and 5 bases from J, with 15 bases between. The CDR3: CASSSWGGEDNSPLHF. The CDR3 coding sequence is TGTGCCAGCAGCTCATGGGGGGGCGAGGATAATTCACCCCTCCACTTT.

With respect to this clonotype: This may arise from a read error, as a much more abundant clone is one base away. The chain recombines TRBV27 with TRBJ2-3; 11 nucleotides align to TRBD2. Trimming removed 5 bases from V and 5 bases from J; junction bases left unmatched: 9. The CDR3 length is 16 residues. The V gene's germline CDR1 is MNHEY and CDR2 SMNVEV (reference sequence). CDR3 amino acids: CASSTLAGGPRDTQYF. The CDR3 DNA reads TGTGCCAGCAGTACATTAGCGGGAGGGCCAAGAGATACGCAGTATTTT.